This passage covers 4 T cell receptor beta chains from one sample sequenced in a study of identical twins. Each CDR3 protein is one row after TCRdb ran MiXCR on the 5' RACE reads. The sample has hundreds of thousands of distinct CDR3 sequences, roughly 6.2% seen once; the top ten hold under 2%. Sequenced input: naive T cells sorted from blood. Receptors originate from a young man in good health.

CDR3 in amino acids: CSARLSAGGRSIGSYEQYF. The CDR3 coding sequence is TGCAGTGCCCGATTAAGCGCGGGAGGGCGTTCGATTGGGTCCTACGAGCAGTACTTC. V gene TRBV20-1 combines with J gene TRBJ2-7; TRBD2 agrees at 9 bases. The junction had 22 bases not matched to a gene; V was cut back by 6 bases and J by 1 base. Germline CDR1 reads DFQATT; CDR2 reads SNEGSKA (reference sequence). This CDR3 contains 19 residues.

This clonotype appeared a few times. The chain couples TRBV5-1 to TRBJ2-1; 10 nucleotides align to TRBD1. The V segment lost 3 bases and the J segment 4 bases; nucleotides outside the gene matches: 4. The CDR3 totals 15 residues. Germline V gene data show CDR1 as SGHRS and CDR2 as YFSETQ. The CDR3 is CASSSGTGVYNEQFF. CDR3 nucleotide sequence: TGCGCCAGCAGCTCCGGGACAGGGGTATACAATGAGCAGTTCTTC.

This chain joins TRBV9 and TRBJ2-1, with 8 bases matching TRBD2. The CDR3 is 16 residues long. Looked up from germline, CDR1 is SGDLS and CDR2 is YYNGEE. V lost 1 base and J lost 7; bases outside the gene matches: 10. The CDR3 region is CASSVTPRSGGNEQFF. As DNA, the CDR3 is TGTGCCAGCAGCGTAACCCCAAGGAGCGGGGGTAATGAGCAGTTCTTC. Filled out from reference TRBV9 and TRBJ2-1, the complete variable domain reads DSGVTQTPKHLITATGQRVTLRCSPRSGDLSVYWYQQSLDQGLQFLIQYYNGEERAKGNILERFSAQQFPDLHSELNLSSLELGDSALYFCASSVTPRSGGNEQFFGPGTRLTVL.

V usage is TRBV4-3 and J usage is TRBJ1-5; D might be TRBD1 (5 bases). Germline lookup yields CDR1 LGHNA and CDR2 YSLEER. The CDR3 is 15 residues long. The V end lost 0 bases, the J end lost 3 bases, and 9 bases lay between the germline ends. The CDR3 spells CASSQDVGTNQPQHF. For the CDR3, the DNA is TGCGCCAGCAGCCAAGACGTCGGGACCAATCAGCCCCAGCATTTT.